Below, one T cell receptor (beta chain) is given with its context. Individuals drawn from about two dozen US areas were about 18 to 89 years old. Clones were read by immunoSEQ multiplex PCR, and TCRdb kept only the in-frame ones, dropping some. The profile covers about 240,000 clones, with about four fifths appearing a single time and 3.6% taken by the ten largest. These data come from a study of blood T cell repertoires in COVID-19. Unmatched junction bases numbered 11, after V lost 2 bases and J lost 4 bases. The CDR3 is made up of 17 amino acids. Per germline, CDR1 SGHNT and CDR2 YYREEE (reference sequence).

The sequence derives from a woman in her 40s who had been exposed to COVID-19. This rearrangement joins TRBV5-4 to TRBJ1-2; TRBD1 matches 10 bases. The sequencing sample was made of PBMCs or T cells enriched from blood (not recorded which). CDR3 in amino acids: CASSFGGDRGISYGYTF. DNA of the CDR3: TGTGCCAGCAGCTTCGGGGGGGACAGGGGAATCAGCTATGGCTACACCTTC. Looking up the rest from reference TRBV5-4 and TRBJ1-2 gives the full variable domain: ETGVTQSPTHLIKTRGQQVTLRCSSQSGHNTVSWYQQALGQGPQFIFQYYREEENGRGNFPPRFSGLQFPNYSSELNVNALELDDSALYLCASSFGGDRGISYGYTFGSGTRLTVV.